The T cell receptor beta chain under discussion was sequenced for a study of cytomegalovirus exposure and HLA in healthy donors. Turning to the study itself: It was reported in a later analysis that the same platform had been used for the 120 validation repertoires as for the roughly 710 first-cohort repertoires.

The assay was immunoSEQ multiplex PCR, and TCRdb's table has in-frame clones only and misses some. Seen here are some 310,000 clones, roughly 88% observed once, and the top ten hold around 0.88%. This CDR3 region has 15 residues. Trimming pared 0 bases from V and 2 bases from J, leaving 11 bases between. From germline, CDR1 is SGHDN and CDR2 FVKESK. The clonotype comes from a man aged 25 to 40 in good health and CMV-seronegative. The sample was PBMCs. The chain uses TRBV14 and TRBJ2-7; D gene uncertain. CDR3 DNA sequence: TGTGCCAGCAGCCAAGATCTGACGAGGACCTACGAGCAGTACTTC. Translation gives CASSQDLTRTYEQYF.